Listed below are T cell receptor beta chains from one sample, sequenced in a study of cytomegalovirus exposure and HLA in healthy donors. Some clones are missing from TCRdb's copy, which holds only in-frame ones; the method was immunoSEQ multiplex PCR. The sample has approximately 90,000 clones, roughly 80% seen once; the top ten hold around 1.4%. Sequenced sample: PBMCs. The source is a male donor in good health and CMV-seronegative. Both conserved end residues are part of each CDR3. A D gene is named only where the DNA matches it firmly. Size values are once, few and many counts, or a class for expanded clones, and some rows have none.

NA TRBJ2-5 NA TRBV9 CASSGGGQETQYF TGTGCCAGCAGCGGTGGGGGGCAAGAGACCCAGTACTTC
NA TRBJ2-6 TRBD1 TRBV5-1 CASSGAGTGTSGANVLTF TGCGCCAGCAGCGGAGCCGGGACAGGGACCTCTGGGGCCAACGTCCTGACTTTC
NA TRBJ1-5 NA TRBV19 CASKQGNNQPQHF TGTGCCAGCAAACAGGGTAACAATCAGCCCCAGCATTTT
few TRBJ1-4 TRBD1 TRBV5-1 CASRPTGEANEKLFF TGCGCCAGCAGGCCTACAGGGGAGGCTAATGAAAAACTGTTTTTT
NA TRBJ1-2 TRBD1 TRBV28 CASRSGTAYGYTF TGTGCCAGCAGATCCGGGACAGCCTATGGCTACACCTTC
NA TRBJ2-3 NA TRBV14 CASSPFSGGGSTDTQYF TGTGCCAGCAGCCCCTTTTCTGGTGGGGGCAGCACAGATACGCAGTATTTT
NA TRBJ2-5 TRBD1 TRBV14 CASSPRQGRETQYF TGTGCCAGCAGCCCTAGACAGGGACGAGAGACCCAGTACTTC
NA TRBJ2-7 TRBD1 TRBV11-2 CASSLWGQVAYEQYF TGTGCCAGCAGCTTATGGGGACAGGTGGCCTACGAGCAGTACTTC
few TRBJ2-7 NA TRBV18 CASSSRPGADSYEQYF TGTGCCAGCTCATCCCGACCAGGGGCCGACTCCTACGAGCAGTACTTC
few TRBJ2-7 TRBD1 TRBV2 CASTPLPGTGHEQYF TGTGCCAGCACTCCCCTCCCCGGGACAGGCCACGAGCAGTACTTC
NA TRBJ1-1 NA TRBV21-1 CASSKNVGEGVMNTEAFF TGTGCCAGCAGCAAAAACGTTGGAGAGGGGGTCATGAACACTGAAGCTTTCTTT
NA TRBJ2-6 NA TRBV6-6 CASSYLGGSGANVLTF TGTGCCAGCAGTTACTTAGGGGGATCTGGGGCCAACGTCCTGACTTTC
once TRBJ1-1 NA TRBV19 CASSIEQGVVTEAFF TGTGCCAGTAGTATAGAACAGGGTGTGGTCACTGAAGCTTTCTTT
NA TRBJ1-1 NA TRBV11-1 CASSLVGGNTEAFF TGTGCCAGCAGCTTGGTGGGGGGGAACACTGAAGCTTTCTTT
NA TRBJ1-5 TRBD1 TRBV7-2 CASSSQGTNQPQHF TGTGCCAGCAGCTCACAGGGGACCAATCAGCCCCAGCATTTT
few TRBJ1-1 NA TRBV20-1 CSARRQGQAFF TGCAGTGCTAGGCGTCAGGGTCAAGCTTTCTTT
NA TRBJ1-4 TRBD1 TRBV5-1 CASSLWGQNNEKLFF TGCGCCAGCAGCTTGTGGGGACAGAATAATGAAAAACTGTTTTTT
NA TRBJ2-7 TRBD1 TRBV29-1 CSVDGTGDTYEQYF TGCAGCGTTGATGGGACAGGGGATACCTACGAGCAGTACTTC
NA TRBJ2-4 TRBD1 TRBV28 CASGQGAKNIQYF TGTGCCAGCGGACAGGGCGCCAAAAACATTCAGTACTTC
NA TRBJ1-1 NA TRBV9 CASSTGMGSEAFF TGTGCCAGCAGCACAGGGATGGGGTCTGAAGCTTTCTTT
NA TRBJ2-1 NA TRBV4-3 CASSQEGPESSYNEQFF TGCGCCAGCAGCCAAGAAGGTCCGGAGAGCTCCTACAATGAGCAGTTCTTC